Listed below are T cell receptor beta chains from one sample, sequenced in a study of blood T cell repertoires in COVID-19. Produced via immunoSEQ multiplex PCR; TCRdb's table is partial and in-frame only. The repertoire holds 200,000 to 300,000 clones, with 82% as singletons. Sequencing input: peripheral blood. These receptors originate from a woman of 80 years or more with acute or convalescent COVID-19. Each CDR3 is given with its conserved first and last residue. The D gene is left open where the match is weak. The size field is filled for only some rows; it gives once, few, many or a size class.

TRBJ2-6	TRBV15	.	.	TGTGCCACCAGCAGAGGTTGGGGGGGCGAGGCTGGGGCCAACGTCCTGACTTTC	CATSRGWGGEAGANVLTF
TRBJ1-1	TRBV3-1/TRBV3-2	.	.	TGTGCCAGCAGCCAAGAGGTCGCATCAGTGGCAACTGAAGCTTTCTTT	CASSQEVASVATEAFF
TRBJ2-5	TRBV6-2/TRBV6-3	.	TRBD2	TGTGCCAGCAGTTATCGGTTTAGCGGGAGGGCCGGGCAAGAGACCCAGTACTTC	CASSYRFSGRAGQETQYF
TRBJ1-6	TRBV25-1	.	TRBD1	TGTGCCAGCAGCGGGACAGGGCTTTATAATTCACCCCTCCACTTT	CASSGTGLYNSPLHF
TRBJ1-2	TRBV2	.	.	TGTGCCAGCAGTGCCCGACAGAGATTGAACTATGGCTACACCTTC	CASSARQRLNYGYTF
TRBJ1-2	TRBV5-4	.	TRBD1	TGTGCCAGCAGCCCGACAGGGTATTATGGCTACACCTTC	CASSPTGYYGYTF
TRBJ1-2	TRBV9	.	.	TGTGCCAGCAGCGCCCGGGACACCTCCTATGGCTACACCTTC	CASSARDTSYGYTF
TRBJ1-2	TRBV28	.	.	TGTGCCAGCAGTTTATTGGCAGGGTCGGACTATGGCTACACCTTC	CASSLLAGSDYGYTF
TRBJ1-2	TRBV18	.	TRBD1	TGTGCCAGCTCACCACCGAGAGGGGGCTGGAACTATGGCTACACCTTC	CASSPPRGGWNYGYTF
TRBJ1-2	TRBV5-1	few	.	TGCGCCAGCAGCTGGGGGGTAACGGATGGCTACACCTTC	CASSWGVTDGYTF
TRBJ1-1	TRBV18	.	TRBD1	TGTGCCAGCTCACCAGTTGGACAGGTGAACACTGAAGCTTTCTTT	CASSPVGQVNTEAFF
TRBJ2-1	TRBV28	few	.	TGTGCCAGCACCACCCCGAGCTCCTACAATGAGCAGTTCTTC	CASTTPSSYNEQFF
TRBJ1-3	TRBV5-1	once	.	TGCGCCAGCAGCTTGGGCCCCACAGGGAGCTCTGGAAACACCATATATTTT	CASSLGPTGSSGNTIYF
TRBJ1-1	TRBV4-1	.	TRBD1	TGCGCCAGCAGCCCACAGGGGACAATAAGGAACACTGAAGCTTTCTTT	CASSPQGTIRNTEAFF
TRBJ2-2	TRBV7-8	few	TRBD2	TGTGCCAGCAGCTCACGGACTAGCGGGAGTTTCGGGGAGCTGTTTTTT	CASSSRTSGSFGELFF
TRBJ2-1	TRBV28	.	TRBD2	TGTGCCAGCAGCCCCGGGACTAGCGGGAGTAATGAGCAGTTCTTC	CASSPGTSGSNEQFF
TRBJ1-1	TRBV28	.	TRBD1	TGTGCCAGCAGTTCGCCGGGACAGAGGAACACTGAAGCTTTCTTT	CASSSPGQRNTEAFF
TRBJ2-6	TRBV9	.	TRBD1	TGTGCCAGCAGCGTAGCTCCTCGTGACAGGGCCCTAACTGGGGCCAACGTCCTGACTTTC	CASSVAPRDRALTGANVLTF
TRBJ1-2	TRBV5-6	.	TRBD1	TGTGCCAGCAGCCTACGGTTGACAGGGAGCTATGGCTACACCTTC	CASSLRLTGSYGYTF
TRBJ1-4	TRBV7-8	.	TRBD1	TGTGCCAGCAGCCAAGACAGGGGGTATGAAAAACTGTTTTTT	CASSQDRGYEKLFF
TRBJ1-1	TRBV15	.	TRBD1	TGTGCCACCAGCAGAGAGAGACAGGGGGCGAGAAGATTT	CATSRERQGARRF
TRBJ2-1	TRBV6-6	once	TRBD2	TGTGCCAGCAGTGCGGCGGGAGGGAGCTCCTACAATGAGCAGTTCTTC	CASSAAGGSSYNEQFF
TRBJ1-5	TRBV28	.	.	TGTGCCAGCAGTTTATGGGGAGGGGGTAATCAGCCCCAGCATTTT	CASSLWGGGNQPQHF
TRBJ2-1	TRBV5-1	.	.	TGCGCCAGCAGCCCGGAAGCGGGTTCCCACAATGAGCAGTTCTTC	CASSPEAGSHNEQFF
TRBJ2-5	TRBV11-2	.	.	TGTGCCAGCAGAAAACCGGGACTCCCCCAAGAGACCCAGTACTTC	CASRKPGLPQETQYF
TRBJ2-2	TRBV5-4	.	.	TGTGCCAGCAGCTTAGGGGGAATCACCGGGGAGCTGTTTTTT	CASSLGGITGELFF
TRBJ2-7	TRBV27	.	.	TGTGCCAGCAGTTTTAGCCCCACGCGGGAGCAGTACTTC	CASSFSPTREQYF
TRBJ2-5	TRBV7-9	once	.	TGTGCCAGCAGCTTAGACAGCCCGACCCAGTACTTC	CASSLDSPTQYF
TRBJ2-1	TRBV2	.	TRBD1	TGTGCCAGCACCGGGACAGGGGGCTCCAATGAGCAGTTCTTC	CASTGTGGSNEQFF
TRBJ1-5	TRBV6-6	once	TRBD1	TGTGCCAGCAGTACCGGGACAGGGGTCGATCAGCCCCAGCATTTT	CASSTGTGVDQPQHF
TRBJ1-2	TRBV27	.	.	TGTGCCAGCAGTCCCCGGCAGGGGAGTAACTATGGCTACACCTTC	CASSPRQGSNYGYTF
TRBJ2-1	TRBV4-2	.	.	TGTGCCAGCAGCCAAGGGAAGGGGCTAGACTCCTACAATGAGCAGTTCTTC	CASSQGKGLDSYNEQFF
TRBJ2-2	TRBV9	.	TRBD2	TGTGCCAGCAGCGCTCCCGGGACTAGCGGGGGGGCCGATGGCGGGGAGCTGTTTTTT	CASSAPGTSGGADGGELFF
TRBJ2-3	TRBV7-2	.	TRBD2	TGTGCCAGCAGCAGAACTAGCGGGGGGTCTAGCACAGATACGCAGTATTTT	CASSRTSGGSSTDTQYF
TRBJ2-7	TRBV28	once	.	TGTGCCACCAACCAAATCAGGGGCGCGTCCTACGAGCAGTACTTC	CATNQIRGASYEQYF
TRBJ2-7	TRBV5-8	.	.	TGTGCCAGCAGCTTGGTAACAGGTTTCTCCTACGAGCAGTACTTC	CASSLVTGFSYEQYF
TRBJ2-2	TRBV7-2	.	.	TGTGCCAGCAGCTTAGATGGGGGCTTCGACACCGGGGAGCTGTTTTTT	CASSLDGGFDTGELFF
TRBJ1-1	TRBV28	.	TRBD1	TGTGCCAGCAGCACAGGGGTGGGCACTGAAGCTTTCTTT	CASSTGVGTEAFF
TRBJ1-2	TRBV18	.	TRBD1	TGTGCCAGCTCACCCTCCGGGACAGGCGGGGGCTACACCTTC	CASSPSGTGGGYTF
TRBJ2-1	TRBV5-1	.	TRBD2	TGCGCCAGCAGCTTGGGGCTAGCGGGAGGTGTCAATGAGCAGTTCTTC	CASSLGLAGGVNEQFF
TRBJ1-4	TRBV10-3	.	TRBD1	TGTGCCATCGGACAGGGGGCAGAAAAACTGTTTTTT	CAIGQGAEKLFF
TRBJ2-6	TRBV7-8	.	.	TGTGCCAGCAGCTTAGCGCTTCGGGGTAGCTCTGGGGCCAACGTCCTGACTTTC	CASSLALRGSSGANVLTF
TRBJ2-2	TRBV11-1	.	TRBD2	TGTGCCAGCAGCCACTCCGGGACTAGCTCGGCCGGGGAGCTGTTTTTT	CASSHSGTSSAGELFF
TRBJ1-6	TRBV5-5	few	TRBD1	TGTGCCAGCAGCACCAGACAGGGGACCAATTCACCCCTCCACTTT	CASSTRQGTNSPLHF
TRBJ2-1	TRBV5-4	.	TRBD2	TGTGCCAGCAGCTTGACTAGCGGGGGATACAATGAGCAGTTCTTC	CASSLTSGGYNEQFF
TRBJ2-5	TRBV15	.	TRBD2	TGTGCCACCAGCAGAGGGGGACTAGCGGGAGGTAAACAAGAGACCCAGTACTTC	CATSRGGLAGGKQETQYF
TRBJ2-5	TRBV11-2	.	TRBD1	TGTGCCAGCAGCTTCCGTGGGGACAGGGTCGAGACCCAGTACTTC	CASSFRGDRVETQYF
TRBJ1-5	TRBV6-5	.	TRBD1	TGTGCCAGCAGATTACAGGGGAATCAGCCCCAGCATTTT	CASRLQGNQPQHF
TRBJ2-5	TRBV28	.	TRBD2	TGTGCCAGCAGCCCCTTTAGCGGGTACCAAGAGACCCAGTACTTC	CASSPFSGYQETQYF
TRBJ2-1	TRBV11-2	.	TRBD2	TGTGCCAGCAGCGCGCGGACTAGCGGGAGGGAGCAGTTCTTC	CASSARTSGREQFF
TRBJ1-2	TRBV19	once	TRBD1	TGTGCCAGTAGTGCCTATCAAGGGGGCGCGCAGGGCTACACCTTC	CASSAYQGGAQGYTF